A selection of T cell receptor beta chains follows, all from one sample in a study of shared clonotypes between healthy human individuals. Sequenced by immunoSEQ multiplex PCR; TCRdb stores in-frame clones only, minus some. The sample holds under 2.5 million clones, 85% to 95% seen once. Sequences were obtained from naive CD4+ T cells from PBMCs. Receptor source: a man younger than 30 in good health. Some clones in this sample may be carry-over from other donors' samples. The CDR3 runs from the conserved cysteine through the conserved F or W. The D gene is left open where the match is weak. Clone size appears in some rows only: once, few, many, or a class for an expanded clone.

TRBD1	TRBV27	.	TRBJ2-7	14	CATAYRGSPYEQYF	TGTGCCACCGCATACAGGGGTTCCCCCTACGAGCAGTACTTC
TRBD1	TRBV18	.	TRBJ2-1	19	CASSPLPGQGSQAYNEQFF	TGTGCCAGCTCCCCCCTCCCGGGACAGGGGTCACAAGCCTACAATGAGCAGTTCTTC
TRBD2	TRBV11-2	.	TRBJ2-3	16	CASSFSGGLGTDTQYF	TGTGCCAGCAGCTTCTCGGGAGGGCTGGGCACAGATACGCAGTATTTT
.	TRBV5-1	.	TRBJ2-3	15	CASSLRGPSTDTQYF	TGCGCCAGCAGCTTGAGGGGCCCTAGCACAGATACGCAGTATTTT
.	TRBV5-8	.	TRBJ1-2	13	CASSIPVYYGYTF	TGTGCCAGCAGCATCCCCGTCTACTATGGCTACACCTTC
.	TRBV29-1	.	TRBJ1-4	13	CSALWSYNEKLFF	TGCAGCGCGTTGTGGTCCTATAATGAAAAACTGTTTTTT
.	TRBV20-1	.	TRBJ2-5	10	CSATTETQYF	TGCAGTGCTACCACAGAGACCCAGTACTTC
.	TRBV5-6	.	TRBJ1-4	16	CASSLRIVATNEKLFF	TGTGCCAGCAGCTTGCGGATCGTGGCAACTAATGAAAAACTGTTTTTT
TRBD2	TRBV4-1	.	TRBJ2-1	13	CASSLGLALEQFF	TGCGCCAGCAGCCTCGGACTAGCTCTTGAGCAGTTCTTC
TRBD1	TRBV5-1	.	TRBJ2-2	15	CASSSDRANTGELFF	TGCGCCAGCAGCTCGGACAGGGCAAACACCGGGGAGCTGTTTTTT
.	TRBV7-9	.	TRBJ1-1	14	CASSGFRGDTEAFF	TGTGCCAGCAGCGGATTCCGTGGGGACACTGAAGCTTTCTTT
.	TRBV5-1	.	TRBJ2-5	11	CASSNQETQYF	TGCGCCAGCAGCAACCAAGAGACCCAGTACTTC
.	TRBV19	.	TRBJ2-5	12	CASSHSRETQYF	TGTGCCAGTAGTCATAGTAGAGAGACCCAGTACTTC
.	TRBV30	.	TRBJ2-2	15	CAWSVLPLNTGELFF	TGTGCCTGGAGTGTACTCCCCTTGAACACCGGGGAGCTGTTTTTT
.	TRBV27	.	TRBJ2-1	16	CASSFLAQGSYNEQFF	TGTGCCAGCAGTTTTCTCGCTCAGGGGTCCTACAATGAGCAGTTCTTC
.	TRBV5-6	.	TRBJ1-1	16	CASSLAQGRVNTEAFF	TGTGCCAGCAGCTTGGCCCAGGGGAGAGTAAACACTGAAGCTTTCTTT
.	TRBV28	.	TRBJ2-7	14	CASRGAFLAYEQYF	TGTGCCAGCAGGGGGGCGTTTCTGGCCTACGAGCAGTACTTC
.	TRBV28	.	TRBJ1-5	16	CASSLGGPWGNQPQHF	TGTGCCAGCAGTTTAGGGGGGCCGTGGGGCAATCAGCCCCAGCATTTT
.	TRBV7-2	.	TRBJ2-3	15	CASSLGPGSGDTQYF	TGTGCCAGCAGCTTAGGGCCGGGTAGTGGAGATACGCAGTATTTT
.	TRBV2	.	TRBJ1-5	14	CASSVWESNQPQHF	TGTGCCAGCAGTGTATGGGAAAGCAATCAGCCCCAGCATTTT
.	TRBV6-6	few	TRBJ1-2	13	CASSPGTLYGYTF	TGTGCCAGCAGTCCCGGGACCCTCTATGGCTACACCTTC
.	TRBV7-9	.	TRBJ2-5	15	CASSLATQGLGTQYF	TGTGCCAGCAGCTTAGCCACCCAGGGTCTTGGGACCCAGTACTTC
TRBD1	TRBV5-5	.	TRBJ2-7	14	CASSLRQGPYEQYF	TGTGCCAGCAGCTTAAGACAGGGCCCCTACGAGCAGTACTTC
TRBD1	TRBV7-8	.	TRBJ2-1	16	CASSTRTGSSYNEQFF	TGTGCCAGCAGCACCCGGACAGGGAGCTCCTACAATGAGCAGTTCTTC
TRBD1	TRBV6-5	.	TRBJ2-1	15	CASRAGTALYNEQFF	TGTGCCAGCAGAGCCGGGACAGCTCTTTACAATGAGCAGTTCTTC
TRBD1	TRBV5-1	.	TRBJ1-3	16	CASSLPGQGSGNTIYF	TGCGCCAGCAGCCTCCCGGGACAGGGCTCTGGAAACACCATATATTTT
.	TRBV19	.	TRBJ1-5	13	CASSHDRNQPQHF	TGTGCCAGTAGTCACGATAGAAATCAGCCCCAGCATTTT
.	TRBV2	.	TRBJ2-1	14	CASRTHPLANEQFF	TGTGCCAGCAGGACCCACCCCCTAGCGAATGAGCAGTTCTTC
.	TRBV27	.	TRBJ2-7	11	CASSSYREQYF	TGTGCCAGCAGTTCGTATCGGGAGCAGTACTTC
.	TRBV2	.	TRBJ2-3	15	CASALRRTNTDTQYF	TGTGCCAGCGCCTTGCGGCGCACTAACACAGATACGCAGTATTTT
.	TRBV7-9	.	TRBJ2-7	14	CASSERAVPREQYF	TGTGCCAGCAGTGAACGGGCTGTACCCCGCGAGCAGTACTTC
.	TRBV25-1	.	TRBJ1-5	14	CASSDSGSTQPQHF	TGTGCCAGCAGTGATAGTGGGTCGACACAGCCCCAGCATTTT
.	TRBV21-1	.	TRBJ1-1	11	CASPLDTEAFF	TGTGCCAGCCCTTTGGACACTGAAGCTTTCTTT
.	TRBV27	.	TRBJ1-5	14	CASSTYSSNQPQHF	TGTGCCAGCAGTACGTACAGCAGCAATCAGCCCCAGCATTTT
TRBD1	TRBV7-9	.	TRBJ1-5	14	CASSPDRDYQPQHF	TGTGCCAGCAGTCCCGACAGGGACTATCAGCCCCAGCATTTT
.	TRBV29-1	.	TRBJ1-1	10	CSVVGEEAFF	TGCAGCGTTGTTGGGGAGGAAGCTTTCTTT
TRBD1	TRBV18	.	TRBJ2-5	14	CASSPSTGGETQYF	TGTGCCAGCTCACCATCAACAGGGGGAGAGACCCAGTACTTC
.	TRBV7-9	.	TRBJ2-3	15	CASSGHSLGTDTQYF	TGTGCCAGCAGCGGACATTCCCTGGGGACAGATACGCAGTATTTT
.	TRBV6-6	.	TRBJ1-3	16	CASSYGGQSSGNTIYF	TGTGCCAGCAGTTACGGGGGTCAATCTTCTGGAAACACCATATATTTT
TRBD1	TRBV11-2	.	TRBJ2-4	16	CASSSGQGLAKNIQYF	TGTGCCAGCAGCTCCGGACAGGGACTAGCCAAAAACATTCAGTACTTC
.	TRBV6-5	.	TRBJ1-1	13	CASSYIWNTEAFF	TGTGCCAGCAGTTACATCTGGAACACTGAAGCTTTCTTT
.	TRBV28	once	TRBJ2-2	16	CASSLYGVRNTGELFF	TGTGCCAGCAGTTTATACGGGGTACGGAACACCGGGGAGCTGTTTTTT
.	TRBV7-3	.	TRBJ1-2	13	CASSPTSGDGYTF	TGTGCCAGCAGCCCGACAAGCGGGGATGGCTACACCTTC
.	TRBV15	.	TRBJ2-1	16	CATSRKGRPGADEQFF	TGTGCCACCAGCAGGAAGGGTAGGCCCGGAGCCGATGAGCAGTTCTTC
TRBD1	TRBV19	.	TRBJ2-7	15	CASSTDPGQYYEQYF	TGTGCCAGTAGTACGGACCCGGGACAGTACTACGAGCAGTACTTC
TRBD2	TRBV18	.	TRBJ2-4	16	CASSPGTSVAKNIQYF	TGTGCCAGCTCACCGGGGACTAGCGTAGCCAAAAACATTCAGTACTTC
.	TRBV27	.	TRBJ2-7	12	CASSATANEQYF	TGTGCCAGCAGTGCTACAGCGAACGAGCAGTACTTC
.	TRBV5-4	.	TRBJ2-7	14	CASSPRGRGNEQYF	TGTGCCAGCAGCCCCCGGGGACGGGGTAACGAGCAGTACTTC
TRBD1	TRBV5-1	.	TRBJ1-1	13	CASSSGQVGRAFF	TGCGCCAGCAGCTCAGGACAGGTGGGGCGAGCTTTCTTT
TRBD2	TRBV29-1	.	TRBJ2-2	15	CSVTIAGANTGELFF	TGCAGCGTGACAATAGCGGGAGCGAACACCGGGGAGCTGTTTTTT
TRBD2	TRBV11-2	.	TRBJ2-5	14	CASSLDGTSFNQYF	TGTGCCAGCAGCTTAGACGGGACTAGTTTTAACCAGTACTTC
.	TRBV27	.	TRBJ2-1	11	CASSLYGEQFF	TGTGCCAGCAGTTTATACGGTGAGCAGTTCTTC
.	TRBV2	once	TRBJ1-5	16	CASNRQGTQINQPQHF	TGTGCCAGCAACCGTCAGGGGACGCAAATTAATCAGCCCCAGCATTTT
.	TRBV5-4	.	TRBJ2-1	15	CASSLPGVSYNEQFF	TGTGCCAGCAGCCTCCCAGGGGTATCCTACAATGAGCAGTTCTTC
.	TRBV6-6	.	TRBJ2-3	14	CASSTGRGTDTQYF	TGTGCCAGCAGTACAGGGCGAGGCACAGATACGCAGTATTTT
.	TRBV5-1	.	TRBJ1-3	13	CASSGSSGNTIYF	TGCGCCAGCAGCGGGAGTTCTGGAAACACCATATATTTT
TRBD1	TRBV28	once	TRBJ1-2	12	CASGTGDYGYTF	TGTGCCAGCGGAACAGGGGACTATGGCTACACCTTC
.	TRBV28	.	TRBJ1-1	13	CASLRGEDTEAFF	TGTGCCAGTTTAAGAGGGGAGGACACTGAAGCTTTCTTT
TRBD2	TRBV11-2	.	TRBJ2-1	14	CASSVSGKYNEQFF	TGTGCCAGCAGCGTAAGCGGGAAGTACAATGAGCAGTTCTTC
.	TRBV9	.	TRBJ2-7	13	CASSGTSSYEQYF	TGTGCCAGCAGCGGAACCTCCTCCTACGAGCAGTACTTC